This is a list of T cell receptor beta chains from one sample in a study of blood T cell repertoires in COVID-19. The repertoire was sequenced with immunoSEQ multiplex PCR; TCRdb's copy has only in-frame clones and lacks some. The sample carries around 94,000 clones, 92% recorded once. Material: peripheral blood. All receptors derive from a woman aged 50 to 60 with COVID-19, enrolled during active disease. Both conserved end residues are part of each CDR3. A D gene is named only where the DNA matches it firmly. Clone size is shown for a subset of rows, as once, few, many or a class of expanded clone.

D	V	J	size	DNA	CDR3
-	TRBV27	TRBJ1-2	-	TGTGCCAGCAGTCCCCTCTCCGTCCAGGGAATGGACTATGGCTACACCTTC	CASSPLSVQGMDYGYTF
TRBD2	TRBV10-3	TRBJ2-7	-	TGTGCCATCAGTGGCCAGACTAGCGGAAAATACGAGCAGTACTTC	CAISGQTSGKYEQYF
TRBD1	TRBV6-6	TRBJ1-6	-	TGTGCCAGCATTCGAACCGGGACAGGGAATAGGAATTCACCCCTCCACTTT	CASIRTGTGNRNSPLHF
-	TRBV2	TRBJ1-3	-	TGTGCCAGCAGGGGAGGGGGCTCTGGAAACACCATATATTTT	CASRGGGSGNTIYF
-	TRBV10-1	TRBJ1-5	-	TGCGCCAGCAGATTCGCCCGGGAGGGTCCGCCCCAGCATTTT	CASRFAREGPPQHF
TRBD1	TRBV18	TRBJ2-2	-	TGTGCCAGCTCGCCCACAGGGGATGCCGGGGAGCTGTTTTTT	CASSPTGDAGELFF
-	TRBV5-6	TRBJ1-5	-	TGTGCCAGCAGCTTGAGTTTGGGGGGACTGTTGGCCCAGCATTTT	CASSLSLGGLLAQHF
-	TRBV6-1	TRBJ1-5	-	TGTGCCAGCAGTGGAGTTGTCGGACTATGGGGACTAAATCAGCCCCAGCATTTT	CASSGVVGLWGLNQPQHF
TRBD1	TRBV30	TRBJ1-5	-	TGTGCCTGGAGTGTGGGACAGGGGGTTAAGCCCCAGCATTTT	CAWSVGQGVKPQHF
-	TRBV11-2	TRBJ2-3	once	TGTGCCAGCAGCTCGACCCACCGAGGGACAGATACGCAGTATTTT	CASSSTHRGTDTQYF
-	TRBV12-3/TRBV12-4	TRBJ1-1	few	TGTGCCAGCAGTCGGGAGGGAGGCACTGAAGCTTTCTTT	CASSREGGTEAFF
TRBD1	TRBV4-1	TRBJ1-1	-	TGCGCCAGCAGCCCGGGACAGATGAACACTGAAGCTTTCTTT	CASSPGQMNTEAFF
TRBD1	TRBV30	TRBJ1-2	-	TGTGCCTGGAGTCCTTACGACAGGGGGCTGGGTGGCTACACCTTC	CAWSPYDRGLGGYTF
TRBD1	TRBV24-1	TRBJ1-4	-	TGTGCCACCAGTGATGGGACAGCTTATAATGAAAAACTGTTTTTT	CATSDGTAYNEKLFF
TRBD2	TRBV7-2	TRBJ2-1	-	TGTGCCAGCAGCTTCCGGGGACTAGTCTCCTACAATGAGCAGTTCTTC	CASSFRGLVSYNEQFF
TRBD2	TRBV10-3	TRBJ2-1	-	TGTGCCATCAGCCAACTAGCGGGGGGGCCCAGTGAGCAGTTCTTC	CAISQLAGGPSEQFF
TRBD2	TRBV2	TRBJ2-1	-	TGTGCCAGCAGCCGACCTAGCGGGGGGCCACACAATGAGCAGTTCTTC	CASSRPSGGPHNEQFF
TRBD2	TRBV3-1/TRBV3-2	TRBJ2-1	once	TGTGCCAGCAGCCGGCGGGTAGCGGGGGCCCAATACAATGAGCAGTTCTTC	CASSRRVAGAQYNEQFF
-	TRBV11-3	TRBJ1-1	-	TGTGCCAGCAGCTCCCACAGGGTCGGGCCGACTGAAGCTTTCTTT	CASSSHRVGPTEAFF
-	TRBV6-1	TRBJ1-2	-	TGTGCCAGCAGTGAAGCTCATGGGAGGGAGGGCTACACCTTC	CASSEAHGREGYTF
-	TRBV18	TRBJ1-1	-	TGTGCCAGCTCCCCGCGAGAGGGTTTAGTCACTGAAGCTTTCTTT	CASSPREGLVTEAFF
-	TRBV2	TRBJ1-1	-	TGTGCCAGCTTGAGGGTACAGAACACTGAAGCTTTCTTT	CASLRVQNTEAFF
-	TRBV28	TRBJ1-3	-	TGTGCCAGCAGTCTCCTCCCACGCGGCCCTGGAAACACCATATATTTT	CASSLLPRGPGNTIYF
TRBD1	TRBV19	TRBJ1-5	-	TGTGCCAGTAGTAGACAGGGGGAGAATCAGCCCCAGCATTTT	CASSRQGENQPQHF
TRBD1	TRBV6-1	TRBJ1-2	-	TGTGCCAGCACCTCAGGGGGCACCTTAACCTATGGCTACACCTTC	CASTSGGTLTYGYTF
TRBD1	TRBV11-3	TRBJ2-7	-	TGTGCCAGCAGCCCCCGAGGGGGCAGGGGGCGGAACGAGCAGTACTTC	CASSPRGGRGRNEQYF
-	TRBV19	TRBJ2-2	once	TGTGCCAGTAGTTTCTCCGGGATGGTAGGCGGGGAGCTGTTTTTT	CASSFSGMVGGELFF
-	TRBV5-1	TRBJ2-1	-	TGCGCCAGCAGCTCACAGGGCCGGGGAGTTGATGAGCAGTTCTTC	CASSSQGRGVDEQFF
TRBD1	TRBV7-8	TRBJ1-4	-	TGTGCCAGCAGCTGGGCAATGACAGGGGCGGAGGAAAAACTGTTTTTT	CASSWAMTGAEEKLFF
TRBD1	TRBV2	TRBJ2-5	-	TGTGCCTCGCGGACAGGGATGATGGAGACCCAGTACTTC	CASRTGMMETQYF
-	TRBV1	TRBJ2-1	-	TGCACCAGCAGCCAAGAAGTGTTCCGATATGTCGGGGTGGATGAGCAGTTCTTC	CTSSQEVFRYVGVDEQFF
-	TRBV24-1	TRBJ2-1	-	TGTGCCACCGGGCGGAGGAGCTCCTACAATGAGCAGTTCTTC	CATGRRSSYNEQFF
-	TRBV7-8	TRBJ1-3	-	TGTGCCAGCAGCTTAGGAGACACTGGAAACACCATATATTTT	CASSLGDTGNTIYF
TRBD2	TRBV7-2	TRBJ2-5	few	TGTGCCAGCAGCTTACGCGGGGGTCGAGAGACCCAGTACTTC	CASSLRGGRETQYF
-	TRBV23-1	TRBJ2-3	-	TGCGCCATAGACCTGGGGAGGCGAGCGGCCCGAACAGATACGCAGTATTTT	CAIDLGRRAARTDTQYF
TRBD1	TRBV13	TRBJ1-2	-	TGTGCCAGCAGCTCCCGGACAGGGTGGTATGGCTACACCTTC	CASSSRTGWYGYTF
-	TRBV6-5	TRBJ2-1	-	TGTGCCAGCACTCAGAACAGGGCTAACCTCAATGAGCAGTTCTTC	CASTQNRANLNEQFF
-	TRBV18	TRBJ1-2	-	TGTGCCAGCTCACCTACATACCCCTATGGCTACACCTTC	CASSPTYPYGYTF
TRBD1	TRBV24-1	TRBJ1-3	few	TGTGCCACCAGTGATTTTTCGGACAGGGGTGGCACCATATATTTT	CATSDFSDRGGTIYF
TRBD2	TRBV13	TRBJ2-5	-	TGTGCCAGCCGATTCAGTAGCGGGGGTCGGTCAGAGACCCAGTACTTC	CASRFSSGGRSETQYF
TRBD1	TRBV10-3	TRBJ1-6	-	TGTGCCATCAGTACGACAGGGAGCAATTCACCCCTCCACTTT	CAISTTGSNSPLHF
-	TRBV12-3/TRBV12-4	TRBJ2-7	-	TGTGCCAGCAGTTTATCAGGGGCGGGCGAGCAGTACTTC	CASSLSGAGEQYF
TRBD1	TRBV4-1	TRBJ1-2	once	TGCGCCAGCAGCCTTGGGACAGGCGTTAACTATGGCTACACCTTC	CASSLGTGVNYGYTF
-	TRBV24-1	TRBJ2-1	-	TGTGCCACCAGCCACGAGAGCGAGCAGTTCTTC	CATSHESEQFF